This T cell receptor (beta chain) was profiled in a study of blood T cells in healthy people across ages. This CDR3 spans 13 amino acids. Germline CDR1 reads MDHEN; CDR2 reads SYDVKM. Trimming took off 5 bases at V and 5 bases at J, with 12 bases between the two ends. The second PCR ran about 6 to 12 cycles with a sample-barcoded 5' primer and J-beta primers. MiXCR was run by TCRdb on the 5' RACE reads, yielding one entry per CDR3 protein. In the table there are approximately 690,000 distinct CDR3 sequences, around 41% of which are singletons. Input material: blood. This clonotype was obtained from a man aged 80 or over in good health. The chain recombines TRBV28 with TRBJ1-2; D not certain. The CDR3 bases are TGTGCCAGCAGTGGACGGGAATTATATGGCTACACCTTC. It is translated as CASSGRELYGYTF.